This T cell receptor (beta chain) derives from a study of shared clonotypes between healthy human individuals. CDR3 length equals 15 residues. V lost 1 base and J lost 0, with 10 bases in between. Germline V gene lookup returns CDR1 SGHKS and CDR2 YYEKEE (reference sequence). The method was immunoSEQ multiplex PCR; TCRdb's version includes in-frame clones alone and lacks a portion of them. This table holds 1,500,000 or so clones, around 98.5% found once. This clone appeared a single time. The chain uses TRBV5-5 and TRBJ2-5; the D call may be TRBD1 or TRBD2 (5 bases each). The specimen sequenced was naive CD4+ T cells sorted from blood. Specified subset: CD45RA+ positively selected. This clonotype was sampled from a man aged 30 to 45 in good health. CDR3 sequence (DNA): TGTGCCAGCAGCTTGATGGGGACCAACCAAGAGACCCAGTACTTC. It codes for CASSLMGTNQETQYF.